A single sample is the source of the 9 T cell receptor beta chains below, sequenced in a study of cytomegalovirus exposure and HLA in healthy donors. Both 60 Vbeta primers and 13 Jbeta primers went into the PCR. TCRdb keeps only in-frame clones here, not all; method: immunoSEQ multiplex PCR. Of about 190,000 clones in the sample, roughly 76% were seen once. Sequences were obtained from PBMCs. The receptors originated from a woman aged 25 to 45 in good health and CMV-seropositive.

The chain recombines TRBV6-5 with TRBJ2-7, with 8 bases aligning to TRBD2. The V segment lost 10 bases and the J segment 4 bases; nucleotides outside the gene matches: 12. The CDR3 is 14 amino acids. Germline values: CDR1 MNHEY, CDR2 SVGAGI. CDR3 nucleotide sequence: TGTGCCACATCGCAGCGGGAGTCTTTGTACGAGCAGTACTTC. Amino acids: CATSQRESLYEQYF.

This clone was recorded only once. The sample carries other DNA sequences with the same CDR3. This CDR3 reads CSVGGRHPNTEAFF. The CDR3 DNA sequence: TGCAGCGTTGGGGGCAGACATCCGAACACTGAAGCTTTCTTT. V is TRBV29-1 and J is TRBJ1-1, with a possible D match to TRBD1 (5 bases). V was trimmed by 4 bases and J by 1 base, leaving 13 bases between them. Germline V lookup: CDR1 SQVTM, CDR2 ANQGSEA. The CDR3 covers 14 residues. The whole variable domain, filled in from reference TRBV29-1 and TRBJ1-1, reads SAVISQKPSRDICQRGTSLTIQCQVDSQVTMMFWYRQQPGQSLTLIATANQGSEATYESGFVIDKFPISRPNLTFSTLTVSNMSPEDSSIYLCSVGGRHPNTEAFFGQGTRLTVV.

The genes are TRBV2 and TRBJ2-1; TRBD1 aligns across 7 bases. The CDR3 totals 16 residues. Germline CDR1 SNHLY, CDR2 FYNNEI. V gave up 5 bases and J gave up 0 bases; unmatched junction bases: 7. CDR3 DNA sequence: TGTGCCAGCAGTAAAGACCGGGACAGCTCCTACAATGAGCAGTTCTTC. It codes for CASSKDRDSSYNEQFF.

The CDR3 here is CASSFSRQGAFYNEQFF. CDR3 sequence (DNA): TGTGCCAGCAGCTTTAGTAGACAGGGGGCTTTCTACAATGAGCAGTTCTTC. V usage is TRBV7-6 and J usage is TRBJ2-1; 10 bases match TRBD1. The CDR3 contains 17 residues. The J segment lost 3 bases and the V segment lost 3 bases, leaving 8 bases of the junction unmatched. Germline V CDR1 and CDR2: SGHVS, FNYEAQ.

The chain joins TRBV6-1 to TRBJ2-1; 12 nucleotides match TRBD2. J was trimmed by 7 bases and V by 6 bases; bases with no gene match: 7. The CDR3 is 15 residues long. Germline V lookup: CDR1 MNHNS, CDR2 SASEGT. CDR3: CASSNLAGGLNEQFF. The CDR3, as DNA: TGTGCCAGCAGCAACCTAGCGGGGGGGTTGAATGAGCAGTTCTTC.

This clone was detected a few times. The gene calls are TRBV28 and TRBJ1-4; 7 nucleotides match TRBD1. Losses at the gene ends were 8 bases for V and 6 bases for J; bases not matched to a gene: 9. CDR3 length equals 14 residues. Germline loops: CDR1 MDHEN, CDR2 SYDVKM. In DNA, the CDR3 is TGTGCCAGCGTGAGTTCCCAGGGGGATGAAAAACTGTTTTTT. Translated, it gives CASVSSQGDEKLFF.

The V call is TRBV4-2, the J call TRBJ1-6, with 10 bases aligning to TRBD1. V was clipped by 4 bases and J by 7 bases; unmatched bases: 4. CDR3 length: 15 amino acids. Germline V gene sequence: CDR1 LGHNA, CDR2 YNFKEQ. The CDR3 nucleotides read TGTGCCAGCAGCCCCGAGGGACAGGGGAATTCACCCCTCCACTTT. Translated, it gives CASSPEGQGNSPLHF.

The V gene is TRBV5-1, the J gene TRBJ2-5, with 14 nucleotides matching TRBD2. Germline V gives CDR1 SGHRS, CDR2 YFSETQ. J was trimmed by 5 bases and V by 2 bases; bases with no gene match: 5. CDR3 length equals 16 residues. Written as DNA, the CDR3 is TGCGCCAGCAGCTTTGGACTAGCGGGGGGCCACGAGACCCAGTACTTC. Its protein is CASSFGLAGGHETQYF.

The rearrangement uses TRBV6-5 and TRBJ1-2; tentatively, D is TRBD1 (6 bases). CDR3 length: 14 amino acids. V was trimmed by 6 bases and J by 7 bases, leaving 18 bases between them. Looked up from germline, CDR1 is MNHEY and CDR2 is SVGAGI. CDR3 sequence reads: CASSREGGGLGYTF. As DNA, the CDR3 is TGTGCCAGCAGCCGTGAGGGGGGGGGCCTTGGCTACACCTTC.